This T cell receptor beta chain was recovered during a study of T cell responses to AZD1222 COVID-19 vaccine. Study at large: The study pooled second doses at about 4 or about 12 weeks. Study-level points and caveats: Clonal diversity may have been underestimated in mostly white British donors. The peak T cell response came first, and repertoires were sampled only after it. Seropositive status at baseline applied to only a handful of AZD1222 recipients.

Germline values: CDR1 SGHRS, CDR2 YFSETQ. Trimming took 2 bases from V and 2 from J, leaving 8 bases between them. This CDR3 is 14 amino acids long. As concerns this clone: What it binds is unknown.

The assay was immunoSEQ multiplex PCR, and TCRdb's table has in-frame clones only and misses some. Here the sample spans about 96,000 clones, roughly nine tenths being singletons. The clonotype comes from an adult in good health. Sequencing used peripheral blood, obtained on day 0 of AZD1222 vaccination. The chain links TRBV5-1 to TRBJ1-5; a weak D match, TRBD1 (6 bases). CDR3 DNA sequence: TGCGCCAGCAGCTTTGAGGGGGGCAATCAGCCCCAGCATTTT. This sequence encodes CASSFEGGNQPQHF.